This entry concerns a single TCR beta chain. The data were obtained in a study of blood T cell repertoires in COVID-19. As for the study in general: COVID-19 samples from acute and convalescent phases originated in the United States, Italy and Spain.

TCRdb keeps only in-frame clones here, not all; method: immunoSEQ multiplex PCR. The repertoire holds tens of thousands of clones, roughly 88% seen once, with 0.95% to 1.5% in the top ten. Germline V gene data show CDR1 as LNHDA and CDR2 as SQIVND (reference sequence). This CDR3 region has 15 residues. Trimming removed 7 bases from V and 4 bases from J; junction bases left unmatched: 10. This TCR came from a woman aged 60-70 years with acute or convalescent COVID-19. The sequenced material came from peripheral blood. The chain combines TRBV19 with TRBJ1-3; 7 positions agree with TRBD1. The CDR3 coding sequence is TGTGCCAGTACCCGACAGGGAGTCGGAGGAAACACCATATATTTT. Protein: CASTRQGVGGNTIYF.